Listed below are T cell receptor beta chains from one sample, sequenced in a study of shared clonotypes between healthy human individuals. Clones were sequenced by immunoSEQ multiplex PCR, and TCRdb holds only the in-frame ones, with some missing. The data show around 2.1 million clones, about 93% seen once. Material for sequencing was naive CD8+ T cells from PBMCs. Receptors were obtained from a man younger than 30 in good health. Some clones in this sample may be carry-over from other donors' samples. CDR3s include the opening cysteine and the closing phenylalanine or tryptophan. D genes are given only for firm matches. Clone size, where shown, is once, few, many, or a class for clones that have expanded.

cdr3_nt: TGTGCCAGCAGCTTGGACAGGGGCTCTGGAAACACCATATATTTT
cdr3_aa: CASSLDRGSGNTIYF
v_call: TRBV7-7
j_call: TRBJ1-3
d_call: TRBD1
clone_size: NA

cdr3_nt: TGTGCCATCAGTGAGTCGGGGGGGCCCGATGGCTACACCTTC
cdr3_aa: CAISESGGPDGYTF
v_call: TRBV10-3
j_call: TRBJ1-2
d_call: NA
clone_size: NA

cdr3_nt: TGTGCCAGCATCCTTACTCAAGGAGGGGGAGAGCAGTACTTC
cdr3_aa: CASILTQGGGEQYF
v_call: TRBV7-9
j_call: TRBJ2-7
d_call: NA
clone_size: few

cdr3_nt: TGTGCCAGCAGCCCGCGGACAGGGGCAACCTACAATGAGCAGTTCTTC
cdr3_aa: CASSPRTGATYNEQFF
v_call: TRBV7-9
j_call: TRBJ2-1
d_call: TRBD1
clone_size: NA

cdr3_nt: TGTGCCAGCAGCTCTCCCATCGGACTAGCTCAGCATGAGCAGTTCTTC
cdr3_aa: CASSSPIGLAQHEQFF
v_call: TRBV11-3
j_call: TRBJ2-1
d_call: TRBD2
clone_size: NA

cdr3_nt: TGTGCCAGCAGTCTACTAGAGGCAGATACGCAGTATTTT
cdr3_aa: CASSLLEADTQYF
v_call: TRBV6-5
j_call: TRBJ2-3
d_call: NA
clone_size: NA

cdr3_nt: TGTGCCAGCAGCTCCACTGCACAGGGCGCGAACACCGGGGAGCTGTTTTTT
cdr3_aa: CASSSTAQGANTGELFF
v_call: TRBV7-9
j_call: TRBJ2-2
d_call: NA
clone_size: NA

cdr3_nt: TGTGCCAGCAGCGCGGGGCGCGGTGAGCAGTTCTTC
cdr3_aa: CASSAGRGEQFF
v_call: TRBV5-5
j_call: TRBJ2-1
d_call: NA
clone_size: NA

cdr3_nt: TGTGCCAGCAGCACCCGAATCACAGGGGAGGCGAACAATGAGCAGTTCTTC
cdr3_aa: CASSTRITGEANNEQFF
v_call: TRBV9
j_call: TRBJ2-1
d_call: NA
clone_size: NA

cdr3_nt: TGCGCCAGCAGCTCGATCCAGCGGGAGCCTGCAGATACGCAGTATTTT
cdr3_aa: CASSSIQREPADTQYF
v_call: TRBV5-1
j_call: TRBJ2-3
d_call: TRBD2
clone_size: once

cdr3_nt: TGTGCCAGCAGCGCCCCACAGGACCTAAATCAGCCCCAGCATTTT
cdr3_aa: CASSAPQDLNQPQHF
v_call: TRBV6-1
j_call: TRBJ1-5
d_call: NA
clone_size: NA

cdr3_nt: TGTGCCAGCAGCGCGGGGGGGTCCTCGAACACTGAAGCTTTCTTT
cdr3_aa: CASSAGGSSNTEAFF
v_call: TRBV9
j_call: TRBJ1-1
d_call: NA
clone_size: NA

cdr3_nt: TGTGCCAGCAGCGTAGGAGGGACAAGACAAGAGACCCAGTACTTC
cdr3_aa: CASSVGGTRQETQYF
v_call: TRBV9
j_call: TRBJ2-5
d_call: NA
clone_size: NA

cdr3_nt: TGTGCCAGCAGGCCAGACAGGACCTACGAGCAGTACTTC
cdr3_aa: CASRPDRTYEQYF
v_call: TRBV27
j_call: TRBJ2-7
d_call: NA
clone_size: NA

cdr3_nt: TGTGCCAGCTCACCCGCGAGAGTAGGGGCTGAAGCTTTCTTT
cdr3_aa: CASSPARVGAEAFF
v_call: TRBV18
j_call: TRBJ1-1
d_call: NA
clone_size: NA

cdr3_nt: TGTGCCAGCAGCCCAGGGTCTAGCACAGATACGCAGTATTTT
cdr3_aa: CASSPGSSTDTQYF
v_call: TRBV7-9
j_call: TRBJ2-3
d_call: NA
clone_size: NA

cdr3_nt: TGTGCCAGCAGCATGACAGGGGGCGAAGGGGACACTGAAGCTTTCTTT
cdr3_aa: CASSMTGGEGDTEAFF
v_call: TRBV7-6
j_call: TRBJ1-1
d_call: TRBD1
clone_size: NA

cdr3_nt: TGTGCCAGCAGCGGAGAAGGACTAGCGGGAGAGGAGTACACCGGGGAGCTGTTTTTT
cdr3_aa: CASSGEGLAGEEYTGELFF
v_call: TRBV9
j_call: TRBJ2-2
d_call: TRBD2
clone_size: NA

cdr3_nt: TGTGCCATCAGTGAGTCCCCGGTAATAGGGGGCTACACCTTC
cdr3_aa: CAISESPVIGGYTF
v_call: TRBV10-3
j_call: TRBJ1-2
d_call: NA
clone_size: NA

cdr3_nt: TGTGCCAGCGGTGGGCCCTACAATGAGCAGTTCTTC
cdr3_aa: CASGGPYNEQFF
v_call: TRBV27
j_call: TRBJ2-1
d_call: NA
clone_size: NA

cdr3_nt: TGTGCCAGCAGCGTAGCTGGGGGGGGCTACGGATTAACAGCTAACTATGGCTACACCTTC
cdr3_aa: CASSVAGGGYGLTANYGYTF
v_call: TRBV9
j_call: TRBJ1-2
d_call: NA
clone_size: NA